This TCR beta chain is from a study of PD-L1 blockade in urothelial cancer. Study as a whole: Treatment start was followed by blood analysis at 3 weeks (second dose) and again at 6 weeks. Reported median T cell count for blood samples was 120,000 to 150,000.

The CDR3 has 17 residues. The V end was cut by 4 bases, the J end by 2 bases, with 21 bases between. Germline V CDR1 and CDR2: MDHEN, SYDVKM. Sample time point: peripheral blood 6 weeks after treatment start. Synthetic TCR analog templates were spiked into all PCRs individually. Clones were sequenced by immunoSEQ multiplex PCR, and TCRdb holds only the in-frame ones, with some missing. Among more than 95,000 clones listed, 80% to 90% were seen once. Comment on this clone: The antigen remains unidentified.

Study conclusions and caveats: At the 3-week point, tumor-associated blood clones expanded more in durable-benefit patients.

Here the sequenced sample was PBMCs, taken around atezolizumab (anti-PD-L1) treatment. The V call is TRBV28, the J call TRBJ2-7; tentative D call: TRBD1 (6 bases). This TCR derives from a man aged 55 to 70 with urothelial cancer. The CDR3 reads CASSSLTDRSEPYEQYF. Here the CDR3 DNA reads TGTGCCAGCAGTTCCCTTACGGACAGATCAGAACCCTACGAGCAGTACTTC.